This is a list of T cell receptor beta chains from one sample in a study of T cell responses to AZD1222 COVID-19 vaccine. The assay was immunoSEQ multiplex PCR, and TCRdb's table has in-frame clones only and misses some. The sample records over 90,000 clones, 80% to 95% being singletons. Sequenced here: peripheral blood, sampled 28 days after the second AZD1222 dose. The receptors were sampled from an adult who received the AZD1222 COVID-19 vaccine. The CDR3 runs from the conserved cysteine through the conserved F or W. A D gene is named only where the DNA matches it firmly. Size is stated for part of the rows, as once, few or many counts, or as a class when the clone is expanded.

d_gene	v_gene	abundance	j_gene	CDR3aa	CDR3nt
NA	TRBV9	NA	TRBJ1-3	CASSVESRSNSGNTIYF	TGTGCCAGCAGCGTAGAAAGCAGGTCAAACTCTGGAAACACCATATATTTT
NA	TRBV7-8	NA	TRBJ1-5	CASSSYPSGPQHF	TGTGCCAGCAGCTCCTATCCGTCCGGGCCCCAGCATTTT
NA	TRBV6-1	NA	TRBJ1-2	CASSEGQSYGYTF	TGTGCCAGCAGTGAAGGACAGAGCTATGGCTACACCTTC
TRBD1	TRBV6-5	NA	TRBJ1-1	CASSYGGQANTEAFF	TGTGCCAGCAGTTACGGGGGACAGGCGAACACTGAAGCTTTCTTT
TRBD2	TRBV4-1	NA	TRBJ2-7	CASSARTSGELGEQYF	TGCGCCAGCAGCGCACGGACTAGCGGGGAGTTGGGCGAGCAGTACTTC
NA	TRBV30	once	TRBJ1-5	CAWSRTAYNQPQHF	TGTGCCTGGAGTAGGACAGCGTATAACCAGCCCCAGCATTTT
NA	TRBV28	NA	TRBJ1-1	CASSLGYTEAFF	TGTGCCAGCAGTTTAGGGTACACTGAAGCTTTCTTT
TRBD1	TRBV6-5	NA	TRBJ2-7	CASSPGQGAYEQYF	TGTGCCAGCAGCCCCGGACAGGGGGCCTACGAGCAGTACTTC
NA	TRBV7-9	NA	TRBJ2-4	CASSPEGYIQYF	TGTGCCAGCAGCCCAGAGGGGTACATTCAGTACTTC
NA	TRBV5-1	NA	TRBJ1-1	CASSLPEGRAEAFF	TGCGCCAGCAGCTTACCAGAGGGTAGGGCTGAAGCTTTCTTT
NA	TRBV18	NA	TRBJ2-2	CASSPGREYTGELFF	TGTGCCAGCTCACCGGGACGGGAATACACCGGGGAGCTGTTTTTT
NA	TRBV9	NA	TRBJ1-1	CASSVTTGTEAFF	TGTGCCAGCAGCGTAACTACGGGCACTGAAGCTTTCTTT
NA	TRBV9	NA	TRBJ1-1	CASSKGSMNTEAFF	TGTGCCAGCAGCAAGGGGTCAATGAACACTGAAGCTTTCTTT
NA	TRBV10-3	NA	TRBJ1-1	CAITGTRGTEAFF	TGTGCCATCACCGGGACTAGGGGAACTGAAGCTTTCTTT
NA	TRBV6-5	NA	TRBJ1-1	CASSGTGGTEAFF	TGTGCCAGTTCCGGGACCGGGGGCACTGAAGCTTTCTTT
NA	TRBV19	NA	TRBJ2-1	CASSIGPTNEQFF	TGTGCCAGTAGTATAGGCCCAACCAATGAGCAGTTCTTC
NA	TRBV9	NA	TRBJ1-2	CASTNPVYGYTF	TGTGCCAGCACTAACCCAGTCTATGGCTACACCTTC
NA	TRBV7-2	NA	TRBJ1-2	CASSLVTLDTF	TGTGCCAGCAGCTTAGTTACGTTAGACACCTTC
NA	TRBV7-6	NA	TRBJ2-6	CASSPGSGANVLTF	TGTGCCAGCAGCCCGGGCTCTGGGGCCAACGTCCTGACTTTC
NA	TRBV3-1/TRBV3-2	NA	TRBJ1-2	CASSQAGAHYGYTF	TGTGCCAGCAGCCAAGCAGGTGCCCACTATGGCTACACCTTC
NA	TRBV28	once	TRBJ1-1	CATYSGQNTEAFF	TGTGCCACCTACTCGGGACAGAACACTGAAGCTTTCTTT
NA	TRBV9	NA	TRBJ1-2	CASSEAPGDNGYTF	TGTGCCAGCAGCGAGGCCCCGGGGGATAATGGCTACACCTTC
TRBD1	TRBV10-3	NA	TRBJ1-2	CAISDIGTVNGYTF	TGTGCCATCAGTGATATAGGGACAGTTAATGGCTACACCTTC
NA	TRBV3-1/TRBV3-2	NA	TRBJ1-2	CASSQGLRGYTF	TGTGCCAGCAGCCAAGGGTTGCGAGGCTACACCTTC
NA	TRBV5-6	NA	TRBJ1-6	CASSFLAGTTNSPLHF	TGTGCCAGCAGCTTTCTGGCGGGGACAACTAATTCACCCCTCCACTTT
NA	TRBV5-6	NA	TRBJ1-1	CASSSNMGVQFGAEAFF	TGTGCCAGCAGCTCCAATATGGGTGTGCAGTTTGGCGCTGAAGCTTTCTTT
NA	TRBV3-1/TRBV3-2	NA	TRBJ1-1	CASRPGTHPNTEAFF	TGTGCCAGCAGACCCGGGACCCACCCGAACACTGAAGCTTTCTTT
TRBD1	TRBV4-3	NA	TRBJ1-4	CASSHGTGFEKLFF	TGCGCCAGCAGCCACGGGACAGGGTTTGAAAAACTGTTTTTT
TRBD1	TRBV6-5	NA	TRBJ1-3	CASRKDRGGNTIYF	TGTGCCAGCAGGAAGGACAGGGGGGGAAACACCATATATTTT
NA	TRBV21-1	once	TRBJ1-5	CASSKAVGGTSQPQHF	TGTGCCAGCAGCAAAGCGGTAGGAGGGACGAGCCAGCCCCAGCATTTT